The clone carrying this T cell receptor beta chain was picked up a small number of times. The record originates from a study of identical twins. One entry per CDR3 protein, called by TCRdb with MiXCR from the 5' RACE reads. The table includes around 480,000 distinct CDR3 sequences, roughly an eighth detected once. The data also belong to a second study, concerning yellow fever vaccine responses in identical twins.

The sample taken for sequencing was CD4+ T cells sorted from blood. This TCR was sampled from a woman aged 18-35 years in good health.

The CDR3 here is CASSWRDPSGEQFF. The CDR3 coding sequence is TGTGCCAGCAGTTGGCGGGACCCTTCCGGTGAGCAGTTCTTC. This chain links TRBV6-5 with TRBJ2-1; D is perhaps TRBD2 (6 bases). This CDR3 region has 14 residues. The V gene's germline CDR1 is MNHEY and CDR2 SVGAGI. Trimming removed 4 bases from V and 9 bases from J, with 16 bases in between.